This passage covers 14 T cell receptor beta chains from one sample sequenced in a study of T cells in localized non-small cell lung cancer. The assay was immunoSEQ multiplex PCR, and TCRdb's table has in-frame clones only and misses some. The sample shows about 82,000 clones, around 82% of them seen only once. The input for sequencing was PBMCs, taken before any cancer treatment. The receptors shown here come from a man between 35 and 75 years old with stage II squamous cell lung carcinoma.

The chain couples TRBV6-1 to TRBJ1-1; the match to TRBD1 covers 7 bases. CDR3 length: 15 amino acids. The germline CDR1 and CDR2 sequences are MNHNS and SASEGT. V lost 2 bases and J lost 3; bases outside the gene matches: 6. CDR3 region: CASSELRTGDTEAFF. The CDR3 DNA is TGTGCCAGCAGTGAACTCCGGACAGGCGACACTGAAGCTTTCTTT.

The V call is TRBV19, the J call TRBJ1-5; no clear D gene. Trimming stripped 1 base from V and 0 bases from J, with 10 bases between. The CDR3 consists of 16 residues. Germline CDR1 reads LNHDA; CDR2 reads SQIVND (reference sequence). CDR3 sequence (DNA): TGTGCCAGTAGTATAGGGACGGCGAATAGCAATCAGCCCCAGCATTTT. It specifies CASSIGTANSNQPQHF. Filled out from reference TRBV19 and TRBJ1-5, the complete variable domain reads DGGITQSPKYLFRKEGQNVTLSCEQNLNHDAMYWYRQDPGQGLRLIYYSQIVNDFQKGDIAEGYSVSREKKESFPLTVTSAQKNPTAFYLCASSIGTANSNQPQHFGDGTRLSIL.

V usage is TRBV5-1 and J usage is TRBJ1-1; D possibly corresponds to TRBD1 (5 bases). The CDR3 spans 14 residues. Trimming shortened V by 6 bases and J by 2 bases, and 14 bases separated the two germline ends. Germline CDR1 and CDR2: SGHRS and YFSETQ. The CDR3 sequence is CASTLMGENTEAFF. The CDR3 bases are TGCGCCAGCACTCTCATGGGGGAAAACACTGAAGCTTTCTTT.

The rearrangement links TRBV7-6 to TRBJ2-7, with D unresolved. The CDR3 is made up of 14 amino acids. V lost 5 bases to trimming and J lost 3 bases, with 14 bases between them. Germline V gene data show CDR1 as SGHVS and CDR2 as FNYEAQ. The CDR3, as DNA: TGTGCCAGCAGCGCCGCTGGAGTAAGCTACGAGCAGTACTTC. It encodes CASSAAGVSYEQYF.

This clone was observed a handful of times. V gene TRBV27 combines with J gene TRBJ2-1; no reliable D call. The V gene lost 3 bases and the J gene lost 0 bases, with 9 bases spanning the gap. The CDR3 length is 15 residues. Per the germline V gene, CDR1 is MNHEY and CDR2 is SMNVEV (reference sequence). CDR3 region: CASSFAPSSYNEQFF. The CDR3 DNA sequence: TGTGCCAGCAGTTTTGCCCCGAGCTCCTACAATGAGCAGTTCTTC.

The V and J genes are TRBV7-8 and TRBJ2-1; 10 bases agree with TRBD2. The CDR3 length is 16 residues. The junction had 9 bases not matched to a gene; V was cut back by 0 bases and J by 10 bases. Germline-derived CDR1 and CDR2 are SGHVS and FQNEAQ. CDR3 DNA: TGTGCCAGCAGCTTAGCCAGCCTAGCGGGAGAGGGCGAGCAGTTCTTC. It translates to CASSLASLAGEGEQFF.

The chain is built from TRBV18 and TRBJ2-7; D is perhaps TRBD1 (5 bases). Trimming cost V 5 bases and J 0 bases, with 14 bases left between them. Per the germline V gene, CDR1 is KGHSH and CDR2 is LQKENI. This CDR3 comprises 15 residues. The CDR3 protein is CASSRRQSGSYEQYF. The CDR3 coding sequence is TGTGCCAGCTCAAGGCGACAGTCTGGCTCCTACGAGCAGTACTTC.

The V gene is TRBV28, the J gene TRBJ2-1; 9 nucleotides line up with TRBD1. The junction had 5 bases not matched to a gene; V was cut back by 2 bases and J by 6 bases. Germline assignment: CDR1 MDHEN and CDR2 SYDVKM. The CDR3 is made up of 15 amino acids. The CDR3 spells CASSLTQGQGNEQFF. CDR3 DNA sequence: TGTGCCAGCAGTTTAACTCAGGGACAGGGCAATGAGCAGTTCTTC.

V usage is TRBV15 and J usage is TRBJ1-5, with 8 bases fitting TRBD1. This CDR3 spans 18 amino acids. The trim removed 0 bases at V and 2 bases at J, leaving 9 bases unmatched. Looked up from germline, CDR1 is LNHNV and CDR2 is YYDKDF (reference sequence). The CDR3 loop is CATSRDPHLTGGNQPQHF. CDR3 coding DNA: TGTGCCACCAGCAGAGATCCTCATTTGACAGGGGGCAATCAGCCCCAGCATTTT.

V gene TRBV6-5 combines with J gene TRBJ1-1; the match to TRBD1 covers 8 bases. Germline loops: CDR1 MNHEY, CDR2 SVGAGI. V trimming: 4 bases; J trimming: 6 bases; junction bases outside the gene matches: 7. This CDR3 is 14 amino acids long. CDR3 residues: CASSWMPGGPEAFF. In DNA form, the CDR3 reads TGTGCCAGCAGTTGGATGCCAGGGGGCCCTGAAGCTTTCTTT.

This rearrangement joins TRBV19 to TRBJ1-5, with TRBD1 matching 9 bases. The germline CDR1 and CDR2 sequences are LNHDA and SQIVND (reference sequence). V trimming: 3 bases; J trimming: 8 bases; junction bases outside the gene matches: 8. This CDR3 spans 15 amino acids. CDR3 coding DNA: TGTGCCAGTAGTATGAGGACAGGGGTAAATAAGCCCCAGCATTTT. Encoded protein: CASSMRTGVNKPQHF. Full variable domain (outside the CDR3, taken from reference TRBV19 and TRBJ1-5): DGGITQSPKYLFRKEGQNVTLSCEQNLNHDAMYWYRQDPGQGLRLIYYSQIVNDFQKGDIAEGYSVSREKKESFPLTVTSAQKNPTAFYLCASSMRTGVNKPQHFGDGTRLSIL.

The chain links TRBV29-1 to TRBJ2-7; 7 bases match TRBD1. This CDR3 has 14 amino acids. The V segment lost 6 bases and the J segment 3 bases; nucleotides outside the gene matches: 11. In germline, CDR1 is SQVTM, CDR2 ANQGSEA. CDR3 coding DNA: TGCAGCGTATACGGACAGGTCGGCGACTACGAGCAGTACTTC. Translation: CSVYGQVGDYEQYF.

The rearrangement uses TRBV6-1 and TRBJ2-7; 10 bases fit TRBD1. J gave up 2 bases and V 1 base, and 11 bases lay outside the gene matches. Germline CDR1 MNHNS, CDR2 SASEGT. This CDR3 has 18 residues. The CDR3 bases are TGTGCCAGCAGTGAAGGGGGATGGGGACAGGGGAGGACCTACGAGCAGTACTTC. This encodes CASSEGGWGQGRTYEQYF.

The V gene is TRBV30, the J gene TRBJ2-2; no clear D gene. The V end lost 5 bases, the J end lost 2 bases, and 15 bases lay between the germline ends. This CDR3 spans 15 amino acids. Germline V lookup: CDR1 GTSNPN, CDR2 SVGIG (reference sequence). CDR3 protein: CAWLSRRSNTGELFF. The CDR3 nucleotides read TGTGCCTGGCTTTCTCGACGGAGCAACACCGGGGAGCTGTTTTTT.